This T cell receptor (beta chain) was profiled in a study of OX40 agonist ivuxolimab in advanced cancers. Germline values: CDR1 MNHEY, CDR2 SVGAGI. V was pared by 8 bases and J by 7 bases, with 4 bases of the junction left unmatched. The CDR3 covers 11 residues. The method was immunoSEQ multiplex PCR; TCRdb's version includes in-frame clones alone and lacks a portion of them. The repertoire holds around 80,000 clones, with under 90% as singletons. J is TRBJ2-5 and V is TRBV6-5, with 7 bases identical to TRBD2. Sequencing used CD4+ or CD8+ T cells sorted from blood, obtained in a trial of the OX40 agonist ivuxolimab. This sequence originates from an adult with an advanced solid tumor such as melanoma, head and neck, liver or kidney cancer. Here the CDR3 DNA reads TGTGCCAGCTTGTCTAGCGGGACCCAGTACTTC. Translation: CASLSSGTQYF.